This T cell receptor beta chain was sequenced in a study of blood T cells in healthy people across ages. A J-beta primer mix and a sample-barcoded 5' primer were used in a second PCR of roughly 7 to 12 cycles. Each of the cDNA molecules was tagged by a template-switch adaptor with 12 random nucleotides. TCRdb itself ran the 5' RACE reads through MiXCR, one entry per CDR3 protein. The sample records around 1,700,000 distinct CDR3 sequences, under 30% being singletons. The CDR3 is 17 amino acids. Per germline, CDR1 SGHTA and CDR2 FQGNSA. V was clipped by 8 bases and J by 4 bases; unmatched bases: 18. The source material was blood. The clonotype was recovered from a woman aged 30 to 39 in good health. The rearrangement uses TRBV7-2 and TRBJ1-2; 8 bases match TRBD1. Here the CDR3 DNA reads TGTGCCAGCGGCCCTGGCCCCCCAGGGGGCGCTGGCTATGGCTACACCTTC. This encodes CASGPGPPGGAGYGYTF.